A selection of T cell receptor beta chains follows, all from one sample in a study of shared clonotypes between healthy human individuals. Repertoires were generated with immunoSEQ multiplex PCR, while TCRdb's copy carries only in-frame clones and drops some. The table has over 1.4 million clones, roughly 96% seen once. Source material: naive CD4+ T cells sorted from blood. The receptor set was obtained from a man aged 25-45 years in good health. CDR3s include the opening cysteine and the closing phenylalanine or tryptophan. The order of the fields is J gene, V gene, CDR3 protein.

J: TRBJ2-5; V: TRBV7-3; CDR3: CASSPNGGETQYF
J: TRBJ2-6; V: TRBV4-3; CDR3: CASSRSGNSGANVLTF
J: TRBJ1-3; V: TRBV6-5; CDR3: CASSYANSGNTIYF
J: TRBJ1-3; V: TRBV9; CDR3: CASSADRGISGNTIYF
J: TRBJ2-3; V: TRBV19; CDR3: CASSLRTDTQYF
J: TRBJ1-1; V: TRBV28; CDR3: CASSLSAGINTEAFF
J: TRBJ2-3; V: TRBV5-4; CDR3: CASSASWTSGTDTQYF
J: TRBJ2-3; V: TRBV11-2; CDR3: CASSRDRGADTQYF
J: TRBJ2-3; V: TRBV10-3; CDR3: CAVSGSTDTQYF
J: TRBJ2-1; V: TRBV5-4; CDR3: CASSETSGREEFF
J: TRBJ2-1; V: TRBV28; CDR3: CASSRETILAGGPGEQFF
J: TRBJ2-1; V: TRBV4-1; CDR3: CASSQVSDSNEQFF
J: TRBJ1-4; V: TRBV15; CDR3: CATSRVWSVNEKLFF
J: TRBJ1-5; V: TRBV6-1; CDR3: CASSDRVGSNQPQHF
J: TRBJ2-7; V: TRBV7-3; CDR3: CASSPQAGSYEQYF
J: TRBJ1-5; V: TRBV28; CDR3: CASSPVGTGIQPQHF
J: TRBJ2-2; V: TRBV5-1; CDR3: CASSLVASLPMNTGELFF
J: TRBJ2-1; V: TRBV5-4; CDR3: CASSDLAGGSYNEQFF
J: TRBJ2-5; V: TRBV9; CDR3: CASSVAGRAPETQYF
J: TRBJ2-1; V: TRBV15; CDR3: CATSFLAASYNKQFF
J: TRBJ2-1; V: TRBV14; CDR3: CASSQPMLAGGPIGEQFF
J: TRBJ2-3; V: TRBV9; CDR3: CASSSQAGGVRDTQYF
J: TRBJ2-7; V: TRBV28; CDR3: CASSYPLGRFYEQYF
J: TRBJ1-2; V: TRBV30; CDR3: CAWSVRGRHYGYTF
J: TRBJ2-1; V: TRBV18; CDR3: CASSPRPSSSYNEQFF
J: TRBJ1-1; V: TRBV7-2; CDR3: CASGPRANTEAFF
J: TRBJ2-1; V: TRBV6-5; CDR3: CASTAQGTSYNEQFF
J: TRBJ2-7; V: TRBV30; CDR3: CAWSKGLAYEQYF
J: TRBJ2-5; V: TRBV29-1; CDR3: CSVMTSGSFETQYF
J: TRBJ2-5; V: TRBV25-1; CDR3: CASSRLETQYF
J: TRBJ2-3; V: TRBV5-4; CDR3: CASGTSLPPADTQYF
J: TRBJ2-7; V: TRBV11-2; CDR3: CASSRLLAGGDEQYF